This TCR beta chain came from a study of blood T cell repertoires in COVID-19. The overall study: Samples representing acute and convalescent COVID-19 were sourced from the United States, Italy and Spain.

Recruitment covered about 26 US areas and drew participants whose ages spanned roughly 18 to 89 years. Clinical history reported by participants formed the basis on which cohorts were assigned. As processed by the authors: Amplifying reference gene primers gave estimates of nucleated cell counts. Here immunoSEQ multiplex PCR was the method, and the copy in TCRdb shows in-frame clones only, minus some. The V and J calls and clone size were taken over from that table, and D and trimming were inferred from the DNA. The data hold under 350,000 clones, with 65% to 90% observed a single time. Germline V gene data show CDR1 as SGHRS and CDR2 as YFSETQ. The CDR3 runs 17 residues. V shed 0 bases and J 2 bases; nucleotides not matched to a gene: 6.

The sample comprised PBMCs or T cells enriched from blood (not recorded which). The chain has TRBV5-1 and TRBJ2-7; 12 bases match TRBD2. The source of this sequence is a woman aged 40 to 50 with acute COVID-19. Written as DNA, the CDR3 is TGCGCCAGCAGCTTGGGGACGACTAGCGGGAGACCCTACGAGCAGTACTTC. Protein product: CASSLGTTSGRPYEQYF. The complete variable domain, with remaining parts taken from reference TRBV5-1 and TRBJ2-7, reads KAGVTQTPRYLIKTRGQQVTLSCSPISGHRSVSWYQQTPGQGLQFLFEYFSETQRNKGNFPGRFSGRQFSNSRSEMNVSTLELGDSALYLCASSLGTTSGRPYEQYFGPGTRLTVT.